The sequence of this TCR beta chain was determined in a study of vaccination effects on CD4 cells after COVID-19. The wider study: Antigen-specific CD4+ T cell clonotypes were called by their expansion after viral peptide-pool culture in ViraFEST.

Researchers isolated CD4+ T cells once around 11 days of culture had elapsed. Of the BNT162b2 and mRNA-1273 vaccines, participants received two doses of one or the other. The vaccine recipients had no prior SARS-CoV-2 infection, with negative nucleocapsid antibodies. Half-medium replacement with IL-2 medium occurred on days 3 and 7. Remarks on this clone: Its antigen is not identified.

Per germline, CDR1 SGHTA and CDR2 FQGNSA. The ends lost 6 bases at V and 6 bases at J; junction bases unmatched: 8. The CDR3 runs to 15 residues. General study points: Clones that were induced by infection or by vaccine showed marked contraction late after vaccination.

Assay used: immunoSEQ multiplex PCR; TCRdb lists only in-frame clones, some missing. The sample includes tens of thousands of clones, 73% of them seen just once. The clonotype comes from a human donor who received a COVID-19 vaccine. The rearrangement links TRBV7-2 to TRBJ1-6; 7 positions agree with TRBD1. Sequenced material: CD4+ T cells from PBMCs cultured without peptide, taken after COVID-19 vaccination. The DNA of the CDR3 is TGTGCCAGCAGACTCGACAGGGCCGTTAATTCACCCCTCCACTTT. Translating gives CASRLDRAVNSPLHF. Variable domain in full (rest from reference TRBV7-2 and TRBJ1-6): GAGVSQSPSNKVTEKGKDVELRCDPISGHTALYWYRQSLGQGLEFLIYFQGNSAPDKSGLPSDRFSAERTGGSVSTLTIQRTQQEDSAVYLCASRLDRAVNSPLHFGNGTRLTVT.